The 3 T cell receptor beta chains given below trace back to one sample, sequenced in a study of blood T cell repertoires in COVID-19. Repertoires were generated with immunoSEQ multiplex PCR, while TCRdb's copy carries only in-frame clones and drops some. The table shows over 85,000 clones, with around 90% occurring only once. The sample taken for sequencing was peripheral blood. These receptors were obtained from a man aged 45-65 years with active COVID-19.

The V call is TRBV9, the J call TRBJ2-3, with D unresolved. CDR1 and CDR2 (germline): SGDLS, YYNGEE. The V end was cut by 6 bases, the J end by 2 bases, with 10 bases between. The CDR3 totals 13 residues. The CDR3, as DNA: TGTGCCAGCACCCGCGAGGACACAGATACGCAGTATTTT. Its protein product is CASTREDTDTQYF.

The V gene is TRBV2, the J gene TRBJ2-4; D not certain. V was cut by 1 base and J by 9 bases, with 16 bases left in between. CDR1 is SNHLY, CDR2 FYNNEI, per germline. The CDR3 extends over 15 amino acids. The CDR3: CASSEGVLGSGIQYF. CDR3 DNA: TGTGCCAGCAGTGAAGGGGTTTTGGGCTCCGGCATTCAGTACTTC.

This CDR3 reads CASSLYGQGRSGSPLHF. For the CDR3, the DNA is TGTGCCAGCAGCTTATACGGGCAGGGCAGGTCGGGCTCACCCCTCCACTTT. V gene TRBV7-3 combines with J gene TRBJ1-6; D may be TRBD1 (5 bases). Trimming stripped 2 bases from V and 10 bases from J, with 21 bases between. The germline V gene has CDR1 SGHTA and CDR2 FQGTGA. CDR3 size: 17 residues. The variable domain in full, completed from reference TRBV7-3 and TRBJ1-6, reads GAGVSQTPSNKVTEKGKYVELRCDPISGHTALYWYRQSLGQGPEFLIYFQGTGAADDSGLPNDRFFAVRPEGSVSTLKIQRTERGDSAVYLCASSLYGQGRSGSPLHFGNGTRLTVT.